The following is a T cell receptor (beta chain) sequence with its context. Germline V gives CDR1 DFQATT, CDR2 SNEGSKA (reference sequence). With 7 bases removed from V and 0 bases from J, the gap between germline ends came to 13 bases. The CDR3 consists of 13 residues. In TCRdb, the 5' RACE reads were re-called with MiXCR into one record per CDR3 protein. The sample lists roughly 400,000 distinct CDR3 sequences; 18% were seen once. The entry originates in a study of T cells after yellow fever vaccination. The origin of this receptor is a man in his late teens or twenties who received the YFV17D yellow fever vaccine. The genes are TRBV20-1 and TRBJ2-7; D is perhaps TRBD2 (6 bases). The material sequenced was PBMCs, taken before the yellow fever booster vaccination. The CDR3 nucleotides read TGCAGTGGAGCGGGTACCAGCTCCTACGAGCAGTACTTC. It yields the protein CSGAGTSSYEQYF.